A few counts support the clone carrying this T cell receptor (beta chain). Enrollees, roughly 18 to 90 years old, lived in fewer than 25 US areas. In Cohort 3, a recovered donor had either two negative PCRs, clearance, or symptom resolution. These data originate in a study of blood T cell repertoires in COVID-19. Study-level background: T cells, B-cell-depleted T cells, or PBMCs provided the cDNA or gDNA that served as material.

Original data processing: By means of reference gene primer amplification, nucleated cell counts were estimated. Sequenced by immunoSEQ multiplex PCR; TCRdb stores in-frame clones only, minus some. The D gene and trimming were derived from the DNA, and the V and J assignments and clone size from that table. The sample shows 300,000 to 450,000 clones, over 75% of them seen only once. The CDR3 sequence is 13 residues long. The V end lost 2 bases, the J end lost 8 bases, and 12 bases lay between the germline ends. CDR1 and CDR2 (germline): MDHEN, SYDVKM. This TCR derives from a man between 18 and 29 years old who had recovered from COVID-19. Sequenced: PBMCs or T cells enriched from blood (not recorded which). The chain is built from TRBV28 and TRBJ1-2, with D possibly matching TRBD1 (6 bases). As DNA, the CDR3 is TGTGCCAGCAGTTTAAACAGGGTGCGGGGCTACACCTTC. Its translation is CASSLNRVRGYTF.